These T cell receptor beta chains were read from a single sample in a study of T cell changes during pregnancy in multiple sclerosis. The data were produced by immunoSEQ multiplex PCR, yet TCRdb's version contains in-frame clones alone and is incomplete. The sample lists approximately 100,000 clones; roughly 92% were seen once. Here the sequenced sample was peripheral blood, taken in the second trimester of pregnancy. Every receptor here comes from a female donor with multiple sclerosis, enrolled in a pregnancy study. CDR3s include the opening cysteine and the closing phenylalanine or tryptophan. A D gene is named only where the DNA matches it firmly. Rows may omit the clone size; those that give it use once, few, many or a size class.

-,-,TRBJ2-2,TRBV5-1,CASSLSVTGELFF,TGCGCCAGCAGCTTGTCGGTAACCGGGGAGCTGTTTTTT
-,-,TRBJ1-1,TRBV28,CASSPRAKRAEAFF,TGTGCCAGCAGTCCCCGGGCCAAGAGGGCTGAAGCTTTCTTT
-,TRBD1,TRBJ1-1,TRBV5-6,CASRRTGDTEAFF,TGTGCCAGCAGACGCACAGGGGACACTGAAGCTTTCTTT
-,-,TRBJ2-1,TRBV5-6,CASSPNANEQFF,TGTGCCAGCAGCCCGAATGCGAATGAGCAGTTCTTC
-,TRBD1,TRBJ1-3,TRBV28,CASSGDRGPGNTIYF,TGTGCCAGCAGTGGGGACAGGGGCCCTGGAAACACCATATATTTT
-,-,TRBJ2-7,TRBV13,CASSLDGQGSYEQYF,TGTGCCAGCAGCTTAGATGGTCAGGGCTCCTACGAGCAGTACTTC
-,TRBD2,TRBJ2-7,TRBV29-1,CSVGPGLGSHEQYF,TGCAGCGTTGGGCCCGGACTAGGATCCCACGAGCAGTACTTC
-,-,TRBJ2-5,TRBV6-1,CASSESGQETQYF,TGTGCCAGCAGTGAATCGGGGCAAGAGACCCAGTACTTC
once,TRBD1,TRBJ2-5,TRBV18,CASSPSQGKGETQYF,TGTGCCAGCTCACCGTCACAGGGGAAGGGAGAGACCCAGTACTTC
-,-,TRBJ1-1,TRBV18,CASSPGGSTEAFF,TGTGCCAGCTCACCAGGGGGCAGCACTGAAGCTTTCTTT
-,TRBD2,TRBJ2-7,TRBV10-3,CAISPGTSGYEQYF,TGTGCCATCAGTCCCGGGACTAGCGGATACGAGCAGTACTTC
-,-,TRBJ2-2,TRBV5-4,CASSIRSGRPYTGELFF,TGTGCCAGCAGCATCCGTAGCGGCCGACCTTACACCGGGGAGCTGTTTTTT
-,-,TRBJ1-5,TRBV5-1,CASSLGGFQPQHF,TGCGCCAGCAGCTTGGGAGGGTTCCAGCCCCAGCATTTT
-,TRBD2,TRBJ2-7,TRBV4-2,CASSQEVAGESYEQYF,TGTGCCAGCAGCCAAGAGGTAGCGGGAGAGTCCTACGAGCAGTACTTC
-,TRBD2,TRBJ2-4,TRBV27,CATSSGRRNIQYF,TGTGCCACCTCTAGCGGGAGGAGAAACATTCAGTACTTC
once,-,TRBJ2-3,TRBV18,CASSPLSGSMPDTQYF,TGTGCCAGCTCACCACTGAGCGGGTCGATGCCAGATACGCAGTATTTT
-,-,TRBJ2-7,TRBV28,CASSYPEGSYEQYF,TGTGCCAGCAGTTACCCGGAGGGGTCCTACGAGCAGTACTTC
-,-,TRBJ2-7,TRBV28,CASSFWRDSPYEQYF,TGTGCCAGCAGTTTCTGGAGAGACAGCCCCTACGAGCAGTACTTC
-,-,TRBJ1-1,TRBV19,CASSIQGSTEAFF,TGTGCCAGTAGTATACAGGGGAGCACTGAAGCTTTCTTT
once,-,TRBJ1-1,TRBV19,CASSLRRGGANTEAFF,TGTGCCAGTAGTCTCCGGCGGGGAGGGGCGAACACTGAAGCTTTCTTT
-,-,TRBJ2-1,TRBV13,CASSSITSTEQFF,TGTGCCAGCAGCTCTATCACTAGCACTGAGCAGTTCTTC
-,-,TRBJ1-2,TRBV10-3,CAITRGSGYTF,TGTGCCATCACTAGGGGATCCGGCTACACCTTC
-,-,TRBJ2-7,TRBV5-6,CASSYRRGGEQYF,TGTGCCAGCAGCTATCGTCGGGGTGGCGAGCAGTACTTC
-,-,TRBJ2-1,TRBV28,CASSLDTLLSYNEQFF,TGTGCCAGCAGTTTAGATACGCTACTAAGCTACAATGAGCAGTTCTTC
-,-,TRBJ1-1,TRBV11-2,CASSPGGGKPNTEAFF,TGTGCCAGCAGCCCCGGAGGCGGGAAACCGAACACTGAAGCTTTCTTT
-,-,TRBJ1-1,TRBV11-2,CASSRQDLEAFF,TGTGCCAGCAGCCGACAGGACCTCGAAGCTTTCTTT
once,TRBD2,TRBJ2-1,TRBV5-4,CASSLAVGRAREQFF,TGTGCCAGCAGCTTGGCAGTTGGGAGGGCCCGCGAGCAGTTCTTC
-,-,TRBJ2-1,TRBV28,CASSLWGLRQGLNEQFF,TGTGCCAGCAGTCTTTGGGGCCTTAGACAGGGACTTAATGAGCAGTTCTTC
once,TRBD1,TRBJ1-4,TRBV18,CASSPPGQMNEKLFF,TGTGCCAGCTCACCACCGGGACAGATGAATGAAAAACTGTTTTTT
-,-,TRBJ1-1,TRBV2,CASSNGGRGTEAFF,TGTGCCAGCAGTAATGGGGGCAGGGGCACTGAAGCTTTCTTT
-,TRBD1,TRBJ1-4,TRBV6-1,CASSETGKGEKLFF,TGTGCCAGCAGTGAGACAGGGAAGGGTGAAAAACTGTTTTTT
once,-,TRBJ2-1,TRBV19,CASSIAGANEQFF,TGTGCCAGTAGTATAGCAGGGGCCAATGAGCAGTTCTTC
-,-,TRBJ2-3,TRBV2,CASSDEPRFTDTQYF,TGTGCCAGCAGTGACGAGCCACGATTCACAGATACGCAGTATTTT
-,TRBD1,TRBJ1-5,TRBV27,CASRTRQGGNQPQHF,TGTGCCAGTCGGACCCGTCAGGGGGGTAATCAGCCCCAGCATTTT
few,-,TRBJ1-2,TRBV30,CAWKGPGQIDYGYTF,TGTGCCTGGAAGGGCCCCGGACAGATCGACTATGGCTACACCTTC
-,-,TRBJ2-7,TRBV7-6,CASGSGRSEQYF,TGTGCCAGCGGGTCAGGGAGGAGCGAGCAGTACTTC
-,-,TRBJ1-3,TRBV4-1,CASSQDWGGAGNTIYF,TGCGCCAGCAGCCAAGATTGGGGGGGCGCCGGAAACACCATATATTTT
-,-,TRBJ1-4,TRBV5-4,CASSLGPSNEKLFF,TGTGCCAGCAGCTTGGGTCCGAGTAATGAAAAACTGTTTTTT
once,-,TRBJ2-7,TRBV19,CASTGSSFYEQYF,TGTGCCAGTACCGGGTCCTCTTTCTACGAGCAGTACTTC
-,TRBD2,TRBJ2-2,TRBV7-8,CASSPLAGAGTGELFF,TGTGCCAGCAGCCCTTTAGCGGGGGCGGGAACCGGGGAGCTGTTTTTT
once,-,TRBJ1-5,TRBV19,CASSITRRAGQPQHF,TGTGCCAGTAGTATAACCCGCAGGGCCGGTCAGCCCCAGCATTTT
once,TRBD1,TRBJ2-7,TRBV5-4,CASSLDRGSNEQYF,TGTGCCAGCAGCCTGGACAGGGGGAGCAACGAGCAGTACTTC
-,-,TRBJ1-1,TRBV6-5,CASSRRGTEAFF,TGTGCCAGCAGCCGCAGGGGCACTGAAGCTTTCTTT
once,-,TRBJ2-7,TRBV30,CACWTTGGYEQYF,TGTGCCTGCTGGACTACCGGGGGCTACGAGCAGTACTTC
once,-,TRBJ1-1,TRBV18,CASSPVKDGRGNTEAFF,TGTGCCAGCTCACCTGTTAAGGACGGGAGGGGGAACACTGAAGCTTTCTTT
-,-,TRBJ2-5,TRBV4-1,CASKGGTKETQYF,TGCGCCAGCAAAGGAGGTACGAAGGAGACCCAGTACTTC
-,TRBD2,TRBJ2-1,TRBV7-6,CASSLVGGDYYNEQFF,TGTGCCAGCAGCTTAGTAGGTGGGGACTACTACAATGAGCAGTTCTTC
-,TRBD2,TRBJ2-5,TRBV13,CASSFRTSGEETQYF,TGTGCCAGCAGCTTCCGGACTAGCGGGGAAGAGACCCAGTACTTC
-,TRBD2,TRBJ2-2,TRBV19,CASSVTSGGAGGELFF,TGTGCCAGTAGTGTTACTAGCGGGGGGGCCGGCGGGGAGCTGTTTTTT
-,-,TRBJ1-2,TRBV25-1,CASSATASNYGYTF,TGTGCCAGCAGTGCCACCGCGTCGAACTATGGCTACACCTTC
-,TRBD1,TRBJ1-1,TRBV7-3,CASSSGGGNTEAFF,TGTGCCAGCAGCTCAGGGGGAGGAAACACTGAAGCTTTCTTT
-,TRBD1,TRBJ1-2,TRBV5-1,CASFGQDAYGYTF,TGCGCCAGCTTCGGACAGGACGCCTATGGCTACACCTTC
-,-,TRBJ2-3,TRBV29-1,CSVLLRRERQNTQYF,TGCAGCGTTCTTTTGCGGAGGGAACGACAAAATACGCAGTATTTT